A single sample gave rise to the 21 T cell receptor beta chains below, sequenced in a study of T cell repertoires in cytomegalovirus infection. No antigen has been identified for these receptors. TCRdb called the reads again in MiXCR, with one record for every CDR3 protein. The repertoire has about 920,000 distinct CDR3 sequences, 25% to 40% of them found once; the top ten carry around 15%. Sample: cultured CD8+ T cells from PBMCs, taken from culture after CMV antigen stimulation. The receptors were gathered from a human donor in good health (CMV status not recorded). Some clones in this sample may be carry-over from other donors' samples.

The CDR3 region has the DNA TGTGCCAGCAGTGGCTATTTTGTGGGCGGATATGGCTACACCTTC. It specifies CASSGYFVGGYGYTF. The gene calls are TRBV25-1 and TRBJ1-2, with no clear D. V was clipped by 4 bases and J by 5 bases, with 17 bases between them. The CDR3 runs to 15 residues. Germline CDR1 is MGHDK and CDR2 is SYGVNS.

In its sample, this clonotype was seen many times. J is TRBJ1-4 and V is TRBV7-6; no clear D. Trimming pared 5 bases from V and 3 bases from J, leaving 13 bases between. The CDR3 is 15 residues long. Germline V lookup: CDR1 SGHVS, CDR2 FNYEAQ. This CDR3 is CASSTTAPPNEKLFF. CDR3 nucleotide sequence: TGTGCCAGCAGCACCACGGCCCCCCCTAATGAAAAACTGTTTTTT.

The rearrangement links TRBV6-1 to TRBJ1-6; maybe TRBD1 (5 bases). Germline CDR1 is MNHNS and CDR2 is SASEGT. Trimming shortened V by 7 bases and J by 7 bases, and 20 bases separated the two germline ends. CDR3 length: 16 residues. The CDR3 DNA sequence: TGTGCCAGCACCGACGATATGTCCTGGGGGAATTCACCCCTCCACTTT. Its translation: CASTDDMSWGNSPLHF.

The table lists this clonotype with many counts. The V and J genes are TRBV7-6 and TRBJ1-2, with D tentatively TRBD1 (5 bases). Germline loops: CDR1 SGHVS, CDR2 FNYEAQ. V was clipped by 4 bases and J by 7 bases, with 19 bases between them. This CDR3 has 15 amino acids. CDR3 DNA sequence: TGTGCCAGCAGCTCCCTCTTAGGCAGGGAGGCTGGCTACACCTTC. Protein sequence: CASSSLLGREAGYTF.

This sequence joins TRBV27 and TRBJ2-7; weak D call: TRBD2 (7 bases). V dropped 3 bases and J dropped 1 base, with 16 bases sitting between them. The germline V gene encodes CDR1 MNHEY and CDR2 SMNVEV (reference sequence). This CDR3 contains 16 residues. In DNA, the CDR3 is TGTGCCAGCAGTTTCGTCGCGGGGGCTCCTTCCTACGAGCAGTACTTC. It yields the protein CASSFVAGAPSYEQYF.

This clonotype was counted at least ten times. This chain links TRBV7-8 with TRBJ1-1; D is possibly TRBD1 (5 bases). In germline, CDR1 is SGHVS, CDR2 FQNEAQ. This CDR3 has 13 amino acids. Trimming removed 5 bases at V and 4 bases at J, with 11 bases between. The CDR3 protein is CASSTGHITEAFF. In DNA, the CDR3 is TGTGCCAGCAGCACAGGACATATCACTGAAGCTTTCTTT.

This clonotype was detected only a few times. This chain connects TRBV12-3 or TRBV12-4 to TRBJ1-4; D not resolved. V was pared by 0 bases and J by 7 bases, with 9 bases between. This CDR3 region has 14 residues. As DNA, the CDR3 is TGTGCCAGCAGTTTAGCGGCAGGAGGTGAAAAACTGTTTTTT. The encoded protein is CASSLAAGGEKLFF.

The chain joins TRBV10-2 to TRBJ2-3; D gene uncertain. The CDR3 length is 15 residues. V was cut by 4 bases and J by 2 bases, with 13 bases left in between. Germline-derived CDR1 and CDR2 are WSHSY and SAAADI. The CDR3 nucleotides read TGCGCCAGCAGTGGGTCAACTACGGACACAGATACGCAGTATTTT. It yields the protein CASSGSTTDTDTQYF.

This clonotype was seen more than once but under ten times. The rearrangement links TRBV19 to TRBJ1-1; TRBD1 agrees at 7 bases. The J segment lost 0 bases and the V segment lost 6 bases, leaving 7 bases of the junction unmatched. Germline lookup yields CDR1 LNHDA and CDR2 SQIVND (reference sequence). This CDR3 contains 15 residues. The DNA for the CDR3 is TGTGCCAGTAGGCACCGGGGACAGATGAACACTGAAGCTTTCTTT. Protein product: CASRHRGQMNTEAFF.

This clonotype has only a few counts. The J gene is TRBJ2-3, the V gene TRBV7-9; 8 bases line up with TRBD2. Per the germline V gene, CDR1 is SEHNR and CDR2 is FQNEAQ (reference sequence). The CDR3 covers 15 residues. V lost 7 bases, J lost 4 bases, and 10 bases stayed unmatched. CDR3 amino acids: CASIVTSVAPDTQYF. The CDR3 DNA reads as TGTGCCAGCATCGTGACTAGCGTGGCCCCAGATACGCAGTATTTT.

The rearrangement links TRBV27 to TRBJ2-3, with D tentatively TRBD2 (6 bases). The CDR3 has 15 amino acids. Trimming removed 5 bases from V and 4 bases from J, with 16 bases in between. Germline V gene sequence: CDR1 MNHEY, CDR2 SMNVEV (reference sequence). The CDR3 bases are TGTGCCAGCAGTACCCGGGACTGCGAGGCAGATACGCAGTATTTT. Its translation is CASSTRDCEADTQYF.

As for this clonotype: The junction does not match germline at one end; this may be a read error. The gene calls are TRBV28 and TRBJ2-1; no firm D call. CDR1 is MDHEN and CDR2 is SYDVKM in the germline V gene. This CDR3 is 16 amino acids long. The CDR3 region is CANSLVPQSSYNEQFF. The DNA for the CDR3 is TGTGCCAACAGTTTGGTCCCACAGAGCTCCTACAATGAGCAGTTCTTC.

V and J are TRBV10-3 and TRBJ2-2; no clear D gene. V was cut by 6 bases and J by 5 bases, with 10 bases left in between. CDR3 length: 13 amino acids. The germline CDR1 and CDR2 sequences are ENHRY and SYGVKD. CDR3 in amino acids: CAIRLDVTGELFF. For the CDR3, the DNA is TGTGCCATCAGGCTCGACGTTACCGGGGAGCTGTTTTTT.

V and J are TRBV9 and TRBJ1-1; D is uncertain. Germline lookup yields CDR1 SGDLS and CDR2 YYNGEE. The CDR3 covers 13 residues. V lost 0 bases, J lost 4 bases, and 7 bases lay in between. The CDR3 DNA is TGTGCCAGCAGCGTAGTAGGCTCCACTGAAGCTTTCTTT. Its translation is CASSVVGSTEAFF.

The table lists this clonotype with a few counts. V and J are TRBV6-1 and TRBJ2-3; D is uncertain. Germline-derived CDR1 and CDR2 are MNHNS and SASEGT. Trimming pared 6 bases from V and 2 bases from J, leaving 18 bases between. This CDR3 contains 16 residues. CDR3 bases: TGTGCCAGCAGCCCGAAGGGTGGTCTAACCACAGATACGCAGTATTTT. This encodes CASSPKGGLTTDTQYF.

The chain recombines TRBV5-6 with TRBJ1-1, with a possible D match to TRBD1 (5 bases). Trimming took off 4 bases at V and 0 bases at J, with 10 bases between the two ends. The CDR3 is 14 amino acids. The V gene's germline CDR1 is SGHDT and CDR2 YYEEEE. The CDR3: CASSPGDLNTEAFF. The CDR3 DNA is TGTGCCAGCAGCCCGGGGGACCTGAACACTGAAGCTTTCTTT.

This clonotype appeared a few times. The V and J genes are TRBV6-2 or TRBV6-3 and TRBJ2-3, with 7 bases aligning to TRBD2. There are 17 residues in the CDR3. Germline V CDR1 and CDR2: MNHEY, SVGEGT. V lost 5 bases and J lost 0; bases outside the gene matches: 11. In nucleotides, the CDR3 is TGTGCCAGCAGTCCTATCTTCCTAGCGGTTAGCACAGATACGCAGTATTTT. This translates into CASSPIFLAVSTDTQYF.

Worth noting for this clonotype: Given the absence of the conserved phenylalanine or tryptophan at the CDR3 end, a read error is likely. The CDR3 spells CASSSRQGGKNIQYS. CDR3 nucleotides: TGTGCCAGCAGTTCCCGACAGGGGGGCAAAAACATTCAGTACTCC. This chain uses TRBV7-9 with TRBJ2-4, with 9 nucleotides matching TRBD1. Germline V gene lookup returns CDR1 SEHNR and CDR2 FQNEAQ (reference sequence). Germline trimming cut 6 bases from V and 3 bases from J; bases unmatched to any gene: 6. CDR3 length equals 15 residues.

This clonotype was detected a few times. The gene calls are TRBV12-3 or TRBV12-4 and TRBJ2-1; D may be TRBD2 (5 bases). V was shortened by 6 bases and J by 14 bases, with 32 bases between the two germline ends. CDR3 length: 17 residues. The CDR3 spells CASSPSNPPAGVTREFF. The CDR3 DNA sequence: TGTGCCAGCAGCCCCTCGAATCCCCCAGCCGGAGTGACGAGGGAGTTCTTC.

This clonotype was detected ten times or more. The chain combines TRBV7-2 with TRBJ2-7; D is perhaps TRBD2 (6 bases). The CDR3 runs to 12 residues. Germline CDR1 SGHTA, CDR2 FQGNSA. V gave up 8 bases and J gave up 6 bases, with 14 bases separating them. The CDR3 loop is CASCDPEGEQYF. The CDR3 DNA sequence: TGTGCCAGCTGCGATCCGGAGGGCGAGCAGTACTTC.

The chain uses TRBV7-8 and TRBJ2-7; D may be TRBD2 (5 bases). This CDR3 region has 14 residues. Germline V gene sequence: CDR1 SGHVS, CDR2 FQNEAQ. V was clipped by 5 bases and J by 6 bases, with 17 bases between them. This chain's CDR3 is CASSPKGVGSEQYF. The CDR3 nucleotides read TGTGCCAGCAGCCCAAAGGGAGTGGGATCCGAGCAGTACTTC.